The clone carrying this T cell receptor beta chain was seen at least ten times. Its matching antigen is unknown. From the reads, TCRdb called clonotypes with MiXCR, one entry per CDR3 protein. The table shows roughly 300,000 distinct CDR3 sequences, with over 7.5% occurring only once. The record originates from a study of T cell repertoires in cytomegalovirus infection. Study outcomes and limitations: Carriers of CMV and the relevant HLA type were discriminated by public TCR beta frequency. In two of eight donors, the top clonotype was HLA-C-restricted CMV-specific.

This CDR3 comprises 13 residues. Trimming removed 11 bases from V and 5 bases from J; junction bases left unmatched: 11. Germline assignment: CDR1 SEHNR and CDR2 FQNEAQ (reference sequence). The sequencing sample was made of PBMCs. V gene TRBV7-9 combines with J gene TRBJ2-5; 7 bases align to TRBD1. This receptor was obtained from a human donor in good health (CMV status not recorded). Some clones in this sample may be carry-over from other donors' samples. CDR3 bases: TGTGCCGTAACGACGGACAGGTGGGAGACCCAGTACTTC. This translates into CAVTTDRWETQYF. The full variable domain, with the rest looked up from reference TRBV7-9 and TRBJ2-5, is DTGVSQNPRHKITKRGQNVTFRCDPISEHNRLYWYRQTLGQGPEFLTYFQNEAQLEKSRLLSDRFSAERPKGSFSTLEIQRTEQGDSAMYLCAVTTDRWETQYFGPGTRLLVL.